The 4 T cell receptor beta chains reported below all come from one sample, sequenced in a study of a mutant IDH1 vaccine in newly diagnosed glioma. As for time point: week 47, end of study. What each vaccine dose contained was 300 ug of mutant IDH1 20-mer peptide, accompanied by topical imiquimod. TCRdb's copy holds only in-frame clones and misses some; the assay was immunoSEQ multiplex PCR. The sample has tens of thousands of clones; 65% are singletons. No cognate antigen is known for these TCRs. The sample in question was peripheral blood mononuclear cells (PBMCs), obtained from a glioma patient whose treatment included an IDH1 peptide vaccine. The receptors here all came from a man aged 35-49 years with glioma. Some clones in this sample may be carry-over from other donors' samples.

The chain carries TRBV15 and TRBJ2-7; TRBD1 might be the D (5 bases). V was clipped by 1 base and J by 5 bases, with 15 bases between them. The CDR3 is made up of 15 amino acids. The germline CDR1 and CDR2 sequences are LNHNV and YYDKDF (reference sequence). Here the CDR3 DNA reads TGTGCCACCAGCAGAGGTGGGCAGGGTAATGACGAGCAGTACTTC. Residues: CATSRGGQGNDEQYF.

This CDR3 reads CASSKSLRGQGATGELFF. CDR3 bases: TGTGCCAGCAGCAAATCTTTGAGGGGCCAGGGGGCCACCGGGGAGCTGTTTTTT. The V call is TRBV21-1, the J call TRBJ2-2; no check of the table's D call, TRBD1, against the DNA was made. TRBV21-1 is termed a pseudogene. The CDR3 loop spans 18 amino acids.

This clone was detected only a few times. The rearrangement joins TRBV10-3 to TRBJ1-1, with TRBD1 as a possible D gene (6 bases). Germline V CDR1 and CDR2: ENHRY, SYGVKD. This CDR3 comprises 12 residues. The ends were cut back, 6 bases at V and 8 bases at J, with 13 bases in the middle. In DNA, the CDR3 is TGTGCCATCAGCGGACAGTCGCGAGAAGCTTTCTTT. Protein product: CAISGQSREAFF.

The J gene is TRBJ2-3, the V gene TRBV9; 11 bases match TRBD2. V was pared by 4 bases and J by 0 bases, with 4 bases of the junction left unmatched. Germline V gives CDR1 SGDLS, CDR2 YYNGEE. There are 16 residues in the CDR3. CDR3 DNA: TGTGCCAGCAGCCCAATAGCGGGGGGGAGCACAGATACGCAGTATTTT. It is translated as CASSPIAGGSTDTQYF.